These 15 T cell receptor beta chains share one sample of origin, sequenced in a study of identical twins. TCRdb processed the 5' RACE reads anew with MiXCR; each CDR3 protein has one entry. Among hundreds of thousands of distinct CDR3 sequences, approximately 20% were seen once, and the ten largest hold approximately 0.5%. Separately, the same data were catalogued under a study of yellow fever vaccine responses in identical twins.

Sequencing was done on a sample of CD4+ T cells sorted from blood. These receptors were obtained from a woman between 18 and 29 years old in good health.

The table lists this clonotype with a few counts. The V gene is TRBV28, the J gene TRBJ2-1; no clear D gene. Germline CDR1 reads MDHEN; CDR2 reads SYDVKM. V was shortened by 5 bases and J by 2 bases, with 13 bases between the two germline ends. The length of the CDR3 is 15 residues. CDR3 DNA: TGTGCCAGCAGTCCCCCTGCTGGGACCTACAATGAGCAGTTCTTC. This codes for CASSPPAGTYNEQFF.

In its sample, this clonotype was seen a few times. This chain uses TRBV6-4 with TRBJ2-1; 14 positions match TRBD2. V shed 4 bases and J 1 base; nucleotides not matched to a gene: 6. The CDR3 extends over 18 amino acids. Per germline, CDR1 MRHNA and CDR2 SNTAGT. CDR3 in DNA: TGTGCCAGCAGTGCTCGACTAGCGGGGGGGTTGTCCTACAATGAGCAGTTCTTC. Translation gives CASSARLAGGLSYNEQFF.

This rearrangement joins TRBV12-3 or TRBV12-4 to TRBJ2-7; 8 positions match TRBD1. There are 14 residues in the CDR3. The junction had 9 bases not matched to a gene; V was cut back by 3 bases and J by 8 bases. CDR3 DNA: TGTGCCAGCAGTTTCGGGGACAGGCCTACGAAGCAGTACTTC. This gives the protein CASSFGDRPTKQYF.

This clonotype appeared a few times. V gene TRBV6-1 combines with J gene TRBJ1-6; D perhaps matches TRBD1 (5 bases). The CDR3 consists of 17 residues. Germline assignment: CDR1 MNHNS and CDR2 SASEGT. The V and J ends lost 7 bases and 6 bases respectively, with 22 bases between them. Written as DNA, the CDR3 is TGTGCCAGCATCCCCTCTCGCGGGACGGCTACTAATTCACCCCTCCACTTT. Protein: CASIPSRGTATNSPLHF.

The CDR3 region has the DNA TGTGCCATCAGTGGGAGCGGGCAGAGCTACGAGCAGTACTTC. This translates into CAISGSGQSYEQYF. J is TRBJ2-7 and V is TRBV10-3; TRBD2 might be the D (6 bases). V was clipped by 4 bases and J by 3 bases, with 13 bases between them. Germline V gene lookup returns CDR1 ENHRY and CDR2 SYGVKD. The CDR3 is 14 residues long.

CDR3 sequence: CASSPFGQQFSSYEQYF. The CDR3 nucleotides are TGTGCCAGCAGTCCGTTCGGACAGCAATTTAGCTCCTACGAGCAGTACTTC. The chain joins TRBV28 to TRBJ2-7; maybe TRBD1 (6 bases). The CDR3 has 17 amino acids. CDR1 is MDHEN, CDR2 SYDVKM, per germline. V was cut by 5 bases and J by 0 bases, with 20 bases left in between.

V gene TRBV10-3 combines with J gene TRBJ2-1; no definite D call. The V gene lost 3 bases and the J gene lost 7 bases, with 4 bases spanning the gap. The CDR3 is 11 amino acids. Per germline, CDR1 ENHRY and CDR2 SYGVKD. DNA for the CDR3: TGTGCCATCAGTGACGGGAATGAGCAGTTCTTC. This sequence encodes CAISDGNEQFF.

This chain connects TRBV15 to TRBJ1-5; D is undetermined. V was clipped by 0 bases and J by 7 bases, with 10 bases between them. Germline CDR1 LNHNV, CDR2 YYDKDF (reference sequence). This CDR3 has 14 amino acids. This chain's CDR3 is CATSREKQRQPQHF. The CDR3 nucleotides read TGTGCCACCAGCAGAGAGAAACAGAGACAGCCCCAGCATTTT.

The chain joins TRBV28 to TRBJ2-7, with 10 positions matching TRBD2. J lost 3 bases, V lost 5 bases, and 7 bases had no gene match. Germline CDR1 reads MDHEN; CDR2 reads SYDVKM. This CDR3 contains 15 residues. For the CDR3, the DNA is TGTGCCAGCAGTACCCTAGCGGGGGAAAGCTACGAGCAGTACGTC. The encoded protein is CASSTLAGESYEQYV.

The CDR3 protein is CASRLAGGSEQFF. CDR3 bases: TGCGCCAGCCGACTAGCGGGTGGGAGCGAGCAGTTCTTC. This chain links TRBV4-1 with TRBJ2-1; 10 nucleotides line up with TRBD2. The CDR3 length is 13 residues. J gave up 10 bases and V 8 bases, and 8 bases lay outside the gene matches. Germline V gene lookup returns CDR1 MGHRA and CDR2 YSYEKL.

This clonotype came up a few times. The V gene is TRBV19, the J gene TRBJ2-1, with D hard to call. The CDR3 extends over 12 amino acids. Germline assignment: CDR1 LNHDA and CDR2 SQIVND (reference sequence). V lost 3 bases and J 6 bases, leaving 6 bases between the germline ends. The CDR3: CASSIAGNEQFF. The DNA for the CDR3 is TGTGCCAGTAGTATCGCAGGCAATGAGCAGTTCTTC.

V is TRBV12-3 or TRBV12-4 and J is TRBJ2-2; 15 bases map to TRBD2. The length of the CDR3 is 21 residues. J was trimmed by 0 bases and V by 5 bases; bases with no gene match: 13. CDR3: CASSPLSGLAGGFANTGELFF. Here the CDR3 DNA reads TGTGCCAGCAGTCCTCTCTCCGGACTAGCGGGAGGGTTCGCGAACACCGGGGAGCTGTTTTTT.

The rearrangement links TRBV20-1 to TRBJ2-3; 8 positions agree with TRBD2. The CDR3 contains 18 residues. With V trimmed by 1 base and J by 0 bases, 12 bases remained unmatched. Per germline, CDR1 DFQATT and CDR2 SNEGSKA (reference sequence). The CDR3 DNA reads as TGCAGTGCTAGAGCCCCTAGCGGGTTGACCTCTAGCACAGATACGCAGTATTTT. Translating it yields CSARAPSGLTSSTDTQYF.

V usage is TRBV5-5 and J usage is TRBJ2-3; 9 bases line up with TRBD2. The CDR3 loop spans 16 amino acids. Germline V gene data show CDR1 as SGHKS and CDR2 as YYEKEE (reference sequence). The J segment lost 3 bases and the V segment lost 2 bases, leaving 7 bases of the junction unmatched. The CDR3 DNA reads as TGTGCCAGCAGCTTAGGTTTTAGCGGGGGTACAGATACGCAGTATTTT. This sequence encodes CASSLGFSGGTDTQYF.

The chain carries TRBV11-2 and TRBJ2-5; perhaps TRBD1 as D (5 bases). This CDR3 has 15 residues. V was pared by 1 base and J by 5 bases, with 14 bases between. The germline V gene encodes CDR1 SGHAT and CDR2 FQNNGV. In DNA, the CDR3 is TGTGCCAGCAGCTTAGGGCCCACAGGTCGGGAGACCCAGTACTTC. Protein product: CASSLGPTGRETQYF.